A single sample is the source of the 30 T cell receptor beta chains below, sequenced in a study of CD8 T cells in Susac syndrome. With random hexamers, 0.5 to 1 ug RNA was reverse transcribed. One entry per CDR3 protein, called by TCRdb with MiXCR from the immunoSEQ multiplex PCR reads. The table lists about 180,000 distinct CDR3 sequences, just under 95% of them singletons. The sequenced sample was CD4+ T cells from PBMCs. The source is a human donor with Susac syndrome.

The chain couples TRBV18 to TRBJ2-7; weak D call: TRBD2 (5 bases). Germline V CDR1 and CDR2: KGHSH, LQKENI. The CDR3 length is 13 residues. V was cut by 6 bases and J by 5 bases, with 14 bases left in between. The CDR3 bases are TGTGCCAGCTCGCCCACTAGTTCCCACGAGCAGTACTTC. Its protein is CASSPTSSHEQYF.

The chain combines TRBV7-9 with TRBJ1-6; the match to TRBD1 covers 7 bases. V was clipped by 5 bases and J by 5 bases; unmatched bases: 3. This CDR3 is built from 14 residues. The V gene's germline CDR1 is SEHNR and CDR2 FQNEAQ (reference sequence). The CDR3 sequence: CASSPDRDNSPLHF. The CDR3 DNA reads as TGTGCCAGCAGCCCCGACAGGGATAATTCACCCCTCCACTTT. The full variable domain, in which reference TRBV7-9 and TRBJ1-6 provide the parts outside the CDR3, is DTGVSQNPRHKITKRGQNVTFRCDPISEHNRLYWYRQTLGQGPEFLTYFQNEAQLEKSRLLSDRFSAERPKGSFSTLEIQRTEQGDSAMYLCASSPDRDNSPLHFGNGTRLTVT.

V gene TRBV5-1 combines with J gene TRBJ2-3; D call uncertain. This CDR3 contains 16 residues. The ends were cut back, 0 bases at V and 1 base at J, with 12 bases in the middle. Germline lookup yields CDR1 SGHRS and CDR2 YFSETQ. The CDR3 DNA reads as TGCGCCAGCAGCTTGGTCTTCGCGGAACGCACAGATACGCAGTATTTT. Encoded protein: CASSLVFAERTDTQYF.

This rearrangement joins TRBV12-3 or TRBV12-4 to TRBJ2-1; the match to TRBD1 covers 7 bases. This CDR3 is 14 amino acids long. V was pared by 3 bases and J by 3 bases, with 2 bases of the junction left unmatched. The CDR3 protein is CASSLGQIYNEQFF. The DNA for the CDR3 is TGTGCCAGCAGTTTGGGACAGATCTACAATGAGCAGTTCTTC.

This rearrangement joins TRBV3-1 to TRBJ2-7; 11 bases line up with TRBD2. The junction had 16 bases not matched to a gene; V was cut back by 0 bases and J by 6 bases. CDR1 and CDR2 from the germline V gene are LGHDT and YNNKEL (reference sequence). The CDR3 has 19 amino acids. CDR3 loop: CASSQDPGTTGLAGAEQYF. The CDR3 region has the DNA TGTGCCAGCAGCCAAGATCCCGGGACCACCGGACTAGCGGGTGCCGAGCAGTACTTC.

The chain employs TRBV27 and TRBJ1-6; 7 bases are shared with TRBD1. This CDR3 contains 15 residues. Looked up from germline, CDR1 is MNHEY and CDR2 is SMNVEV (reference sequence). V shed 0 bases, J shed 7 bases, and the junction held 3 bases outside the gene matches. CDR3 nucleotides: TGTGCCAGCAGTTTATCCCGACAGGGAAATTCACCCCTCCACTTT. It translates to CASSLSRQGNSPLHF.

This clonotype appeared a few times. The chain uses TRBV20-1 and TRBJ1-2; 7 bases line up with TRBD1. Germline-derived CDR1 and CDR2 are DFQATT and SNEGSKA (reference sequence). Unmatched junction bases numbered 5, after V lost 5 bases and J lost 5 bases. There are 12 residues in the CDR3. The CDR3 DNA reads as TGCAGTGCTCGGGACAGAGAGTATGGCTACACCTTC. The encoded protein is CSARDREYGYTF.

The DNA of the CDR3 is TGCAGCGGTCCACTAGCGGCGAACACCGGGGAGCTGTTTTTT. Protein sequence: CSGPLAANTGELFF. The chain is built from TRBV29-1 and TRBJ2-2, with 8 bases identical to TRBD2. V lost 7 bases and J lost 0; bases outside the gene matches: 4. Germline V CDR1 and CDR2: SQVTM, ANQGSEA. The CDR3 contains 14 residues.

The DNA for the CDR3 is TGTGCCAGCACCCTTTTGTTTACCCGCTCTGGGGCCAACGTCCTGACTTTC. It codes for CASTLLFTRSGANVLTF. This rearrangement joins TRBV5-6 to TRBJ2-6; D gene ambiguous. The V gene's germline CDR1 is SGHDT and CDR2 YYEEEE. The CDR3 is made up of 17 amino acids. Between the trimmed V and J ends, which lost 6 bases and 0 bases, there was a span of 16 bases.

V usage is TRBV13 and J usage is TRBJ2-1; 10 bases fit TRBD1. V was pared by 6 bases and J by 6 bases, with 11 bases of the junction left unmatched. The CDR3 is 16 residues long. Germline values: CDR1 PRHDT, CDR2 FYEKMQ (reference sequence). In nucleotides, the CDR3 is TGTGCCAGCAGTCGAACCGGACAGGGGGACCCCAATGAGCAGTTCTTC. It yields the protein CASSRTGQGDPNEQFF. The whole variable domain, filled in from reference TRBV13 and TRBJ2-1, reads AAGVIQSPRHLIKEKRETATLKCYPIPRHDTVYWYQQGPGQDPQFLISFYEKMQSDKGSIPDRFSAQQFSDYHSELNMSSLELGDSALYFCASSRTGQGDPNEQFFGPGTRLTVL.

V and J are TRBV20-1 and TRBJ2-3; 8 positions agree with TRBD2. The CDR3 covers 13 residues. Germline-derived CDR1 and CDR2 are DFQATT and SNEGSKA (reference sequence). After removal of 7 bases from V and 3 bases from J, the junction contained 6 bases not matched to a gene. The CDR3 loop reads CSVQAGVTDTQYF. CDR3 coding DNA: TGCAGTGTGCAAGCGGGAGTTACAGATACGCAGTATTTT.

This chain joins TRBV20-1 and TRBJ2-7; 7 bases are a match to TRBD1. The CDR3 is 12 amino acids. CDR1 is DFQATT and CDR2 is SNEGSKA in the germline V gene (reference sequence). V lost 3 bases to trimming and J lost 3 bases; unmatched junction nucleotides: 2. CDR3 amino acids: CSARSGGYEQYF. In nucleotides, the CDR3 is TGCAGTGCTAGGTCAGGGGGCTACGAGCAGTACTTC.

The chain uses TRBV3-1 and TRBJ2-5; 12 bases are shared with TRBD2. The CDR3 has 14 amino acids. The germline V gene has CDR1 LGHDT and CDR2 YNNKEL (reference sequence). Trimming removed 2 bases from V and 5 bases from J; junction bases left unmatched: 0. CDR3 DNA: TGTGCCAGCAGCCAAACTAGCGGGGGGGAGACCCAGTACTTC. It is translated as CASSQTSGGETQYF.

The rearrangement joins TRBV19 to TRBJ2-5, with 10 bases lining up with TRBD2. From germline, CDR1 is LNHDA and CDR2 SQIVND (reference sequence). This CDR3 is built from 15 residues. Unmatched junction bases numbered 11, after V lost 8 bases and J lost 5 bases. CDR3 coding DNA: TGTGCCAGTGCCATGGGCCTAGCGGGAGTGGAGACCCAGTACTTC. It yields the protein CASAMGLAGVETQYF.

The V and J genes are TRBV4-2 and TRBJ1-1; D gene uncertain. The CDR3 extends over 14 amino acids. The V gene lost 1 base and the J gene lost 0 bases, with 6 bases spanning the gap. Germline CDR1 reads LGHNA; CDR2 reads YNFKEQ. The CDR3 sequence: CASSQGSVNTEAFF. The CDR3 bases are TGTGCCAGCAGCCAAGGATCGGTGAACACTGAAGCTTTCTTT.

V gene TRBV3-1 combines with J gene TRBJ1-3, with D uncertain. CDR1 and CDR2 (germline): LGHDT, YNNKEL (reference sequence). The V gene lost 1 base and the J gene lost 0 bases, with 13 bases spanning the gap. This CDR3 comprises 17 residues. This CDR3 reads CASSQGRARFSGNTIYF. For the CDR3, the DNA is TGTGCCAGCAGCCAAGGCCGGGCCCGTTTCTCTGGAAACACCATATATTTT.

J is TRBJ2-7 and V is TRBV20-1; 9 positions match TRBD1. The junction had 4 bases not matched to a gene; V was cut back by 1 base and J by 3 bases. The CDR3 sequence is 14 residues long. CDR1 and CDR2 (germline): DFQATT, SNEGSKA (reference sequence). CDR3 sequence reads: CSARVGTGNYEQYF. As DNA, the CDR3 is TGCAGTGCTAGAGTGGGGACAGGGAACTACGAGCAGTACTTC.

This sequence joins TRBV30 and TRBJ2-1, with 7 bases aligning to TRBD2. After removal of 4 bases from V and 8 bases from J, the junction contained 8 bases not matched to a gene. Germline-derived CDR1 and CDR2 are GTSNPN and SVGIG (reference sequence). This CDR3 region has 13 residues. The CDR3, as DNA: TGTGCCTGGATTTCGCTAGCGGTGGATGAGCAGTTCTTC. Its translation: CAWISLAVDEQFF.

The chain has TRBV20-1 and TRBJ2-5; the D gene is possibly TRBD1 (6 bases). The CDR3 covers 16 residues. V shed 1 base and J shed 2 bases, with 17 bases lying between them. Germline V gene data show CDR1 as DFQATT and CDR2 as SNEGSKA (reference sequence). The DNA of the CDR3 is TGCAGTGCTAGAGTAGTACGCCTCACAGGGCAAGAGACCCAGTACTTC. This codes for CSARVVRLTGQETQYF.

The rearrangement joins TRBV4-2 to TRBJ1-1; D might be TRBD1 (6 bases). This CDR3 contains 14 residues. Trimming stripped 5 bases from V and 6 bases from J, with 16 bases between. Germline V gene sequence: CDR1 LGHNA, CDR2 YNFKEQ. CDR3: CASSARQAGAEAFF. CDR3 nucleotide sequence: TGTGCCAGCAGCGCCCGACAGGCGGGCGCTGAAGCTTTCTTT.

The V and J genes are TRBV20-1 and TRBJ2-7; 11 nucleotides match TRBD2. V lost 6 bases and J lost 3; bases outside the gene matches: 7. The germline gives CDR1 DFQATT, CDR2 SNEGSKA (reference sequence). CDR3 size: 14 residues. Here the CDR3 DNA reads TGCAGTGCCTCTACTAGCGGGAGCGTCTACGAGCAGTACTTC. Its translation: CSASTSGSVYEQYF.

The rearrangement uses TRBV5-4 and TRBJ2-5, with TRBD2 matching over 10 bases. The CDR3 spans 15 residues. From germline, CDR1 is SGHNT and CDR2 YYREEE (reference sequence). Trimming took 1 base from V and 4 from J; bases not matched to a gene: 4. CDR3: CASSLSSGGVETQYF. CDR3 coding DNA: TGTGCCAGCAGCTTGTCCAGCGGGGGGGTAGAGACCCAGTACTTC.

The chain uses TRBV5-1 and TRBJ2-7; TRBD1 matches at 9 bases. The germline V gene has CDR1 SGHRS and CDR2 YFSETQ. V was pared by 0 bases and J by 0 bases, with 4 bases of the junction left unmatched. The CDR3 contains 16 residues. The CDR3 loop reads CASSLDRTGASYEQYF. The CDR3 region has the DNA TGCGCCAGCAGCTTGGATCGGACAGGGGCCTCCTACGAGCAGTACTTC.

The gene calls are TRBV9 and TRBJ1-1; maybe TRBD1 (5 bases). The germline V gene has CDR1 SGDLS and CDR2 YYNGEE. V dropped 0 bases and J dropped 1 base, with 13 bases sitting between them. The CDR3 is 16 residues long. CDR3 protein: CASSVEGSAGNTEAFF. CDR3 in DNA: TGTGCCAGCAGCGTAGAGGGGTCCGCCGGGAACACTGAAGCTTTCTTT.

The V and J genes are TRBV20-1 and TRBJ2-3; no clear D. The CDR3 is made up of 15 amino acids. CDR1 and CDR2 (germline): DFQATT, SNEGSKA (reference sequence). Trimming removed 3 bases at V and 4 bases at J, with 17 bases between. The CDR3 region has the DNA TGCAGTGCTAGCTACGGACCTGGAAGGGCAGATACGCAGTATTTT. Translated, it gives CSASYGPGRADTQYF.

The chain recombines TRBV20-1 with TRBJ1-1; D uncertain. CDR1 is DFQATT, CDR2 SNEGSKA, per germline (reference sequence). This CDR3 contains 15 residues. Trimming removed 2 bases at V and 1 base at J, with 14 bases between. This chain's CDR3 is CSARPGLAPNTEAFF. The CDR3 DNA reads as TGCAGTGCTAGACCAGGCCTTGCTCCGAACACTGAAGCTTTCTTT.

This clonotype was found once. The V call is TRBV27, the J call TRBJ2-1; a weak D match, TRBD1 (6 bases). V shed 10 bases and J shed 5 bases, with 15 bases lying between them. CDR1 and CDR2 (germline): MNHEY, SMNVEV (reference sequence). There are 13 residues in the CDR3. DNA for the CDR3: TGTGCCACCTCCGGGACATCCCACAATGAGCAGTTCTTC. Protein product: CATSGTSHNEQFF.

The chain recombines TRBV18 with TRBJ2-2; D may match TRBD1 or TRBD2 (5 bases each). V lost 1 base, J lost 4 bases, and 13 bases lay in between. Per the germline V gene, CDR1 is KGHSH and CDR2 is LQKENI. The length of the CDR3 is 16 residues. The CDR3 sequence is CASSPRDLDGTGELFF. As DNA, the CDR3 is TGTGCCAGCTCACCACGGGACCTGGACGGCACCGGGGAGCTGTTTTTT.

In this sample, this clonotype turned up once. The chain couples TRBV5-4 to TRBJ2-3; 10 bases agree with TRBD2. With 2 bases clipped from V and 6 bases from J, the junction kept 6 bases outside the gene matches. Germline V gives CDR1 SGHNT, CDR2 YYREEE (reference sequence). The CDR3 sequence is 15 residues long. CDR3 bases: TGTGCCAGCAGCTTCTCCGGGACTAGCGTGGATACGCAGTATTTT. This encodes CASSFSGTSVDTQYF.

The V and J genes are TRBV20-1 and TRBJ2-7; 10 positions match TRBD2. The CDR3 totals 13 residues. Germline V gene data show CDR1 as DFQATT and CDR2 as SNEGSKA (reference sequence). Trimming cost V 4 bases and J 3 bases; bases outside gene matches: 3. This CDR3 reads CSATPSGSYEQYF. CDR3 DNA: TGCAGTGCTACTCCTAGCGGGAGCTACGAGCAGTACTTC.